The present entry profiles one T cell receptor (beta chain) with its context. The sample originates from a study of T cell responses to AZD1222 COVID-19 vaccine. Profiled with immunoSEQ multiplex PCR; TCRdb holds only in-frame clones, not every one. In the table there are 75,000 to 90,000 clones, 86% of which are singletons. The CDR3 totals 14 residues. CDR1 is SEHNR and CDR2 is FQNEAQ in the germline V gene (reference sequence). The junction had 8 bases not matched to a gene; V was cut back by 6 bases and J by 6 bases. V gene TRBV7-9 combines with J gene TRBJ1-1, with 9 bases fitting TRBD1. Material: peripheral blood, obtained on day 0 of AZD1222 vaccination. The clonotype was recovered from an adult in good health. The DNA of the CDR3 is TGTGCCAGCAGTAGGGACAGGGCGATTCCTGAAGCTTTCTTT. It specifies CASSRDRAIPEAFF. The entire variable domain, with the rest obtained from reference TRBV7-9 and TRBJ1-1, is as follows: DTGVSQNPRHKITKRGQNVTFRCDPISEHNRLYWYRQTLGQGPEFLTYFQNEAQLEKSRLLSDRFSAERPKGSFSTLEIQRTEQGDSAMYLCASSRDRAIPEAFFGQGTRLTVV.